A single sample is the source of the 27 T cell receptor beta chains below, sequenced in a study of blood T cells in healthy people across ages. It was with a sample-barcoded 5' primer and a J-beta primer mix that a second PCR of roughly 6 to 12 cycles was run. MiXCR was run by TCRdb on the 5' RACE reads, yielding one entry per CDR3 protein. The table lists about 1.1 million distinct CDR3 sequences, more than 30% of them singletons. The source material was blood. Receptors were obtained from a man between 18 and 35 years old in good health.

The rearrangement uses TRBV12-3 or TRBV12-4 and TRBJ2-7; D tentatively reads TRBD1 or TRBD2 (5 bases each). This CDR3 spans 15 amino acids. V was clipped by 2 bases and J by 1 base, with 12 bases between them. CDR3 residues: CASSLQRGRSYEQYF. As DNA, the CDR3 is TGTGCCAGCAGTTTACAGAGGGGCCGGTCCTACGAGCAGTACTTC.

This clonotype was picked up many times. V usage is TRBV5-1 and J usage is TRBJ2-1, with TRBD1 as a possible D gene (6 bases). CDR1 is SGHRS, CDR2 YFSETQ, per germline. There are 15 residues in the CDR3. Trimming took 2 bases from V and 2 from J, leaving 11 bases between them. CDR3 in DNA: TGCGCCAGCAGCTTTGACAGGCCTACCTACAATGAGCAGTTCTTC. Encoded protein: CASSFDRPTYNEQFF.

This chain connects TRBV29-1 to TRBJ2-2, with TRBD1 matching over 8 bases. V lost 7 bases, J lost 7 bases, and 8 bases stayed unmatched. The CDR3 totals 13 residues. Germline lookup yields CDR1 SQVTM and CDR2 ANQGSEA. The chain's CDR3 is CSASTGAGGELFF. The CDR3, as DNA: TGCAGCGCATCGACAGGGGCCGGCGGGGAGCTGTTTTTT.

The chain has TRBV5-1 and TRBJ2-1; tentatively, D is TRBD1 or TRBD2 (5 bases each). The CDR3 sequence is 15 residues long. The ends were cut back, 3 bases at V and 6 bases at J, with 16 bases in the middle. Germline V gives CDR1 SGHRS, CDR2 YFSETQ. The CDR3 sequence: CASSSEGWDGNEQFF. In nucleotides, the CDR3 is TGCGCCAGCAGCTCAGAGGGATGGGACGGCAATGAGCAGTTCTTC.

The J gene is TRBJ1-4, the V gene TRBV5-6, with no clear D. The germline V gene encodes CDR1 SGHDT and CDR2 YYEEEE. V lost 4 bases and J lost 5, with 15 bases in between. The CDR3 is made up of 15 amino acids. DNA for the CDR3: TGTGCCAGCAGCCTACCGGGAAACAAGAATGAAAAACTGTTTTTT. It is translated as CASSLPGNKNEKLFF.

The V gene is TRBV4-2, the J gene TRBJ1-5; no clear D gene. This CDR3 region has 17 residues. The V gene lost 2 bases and the J gene lost 2 bases, with 16 bases spanning the gap. CDR1 is LGHNA and CDR2 is YNFKEQ in the germline V gene. The CDR3 region has the DNA TGTGCCAGCAGCCAAACTACGGGCCACGAGGGCAATCAGCCCCAGCATTTT. Translated, it gives CASSQTTGHEGNQPQHF.

V usage is TRBV10-3 and J usage is TRBJ2-1; no clear D. Germline V lookup: CDR1 ENHRY, CDR2 SYGVKD. Trimming pared 0 bases from V and 8 bases from J, leaving 11 bases between. There are 14 residues in the CDR3. The CDR3 DNA follows: TGTGCCATCAGTGAGTCGGCAGGAACGGATGAGCAGTTCTTC. Residues: CAISESAGTDEQFF.

The V and J genes are TRBV10-3 and TRBJ2-5; D unresolved. Germline loops: CDR1 ENHRY, CDR2 SYGVKD. The CDR3 runs 13 residues. Trimming took 4 bases from V and 5 from J, leaving 11 bases between them. The CDR3 here is CAISGTGMETQYF. The CDR3 DNA is TGTGCCATCAGTGGCACGGGTATGGAGACCCAGTACTTC.

The chain combines TRBV4-1 with TRBJ2-3; 8 bases are shared with TRBD2. The J segment lost 2 bases and the V segment lost 6 bases, leaving 7 bases of the junction unmatched. The V gene's germline CDR1 is MGHRA and CDR2 YSYEKL. This CDR3 has 15 residues. The CDR3 bases are TGCGCCAGCAGAGTTACTAGCGGATCCACAGATACGCAGTATTTT. As protein: CASRVTSGSTDTQYF.

A single count supports this clonotype. CDR3 DNA sequence: TGCGCCAGCAGAAAAAGCGGGCTAATGAACACCGGGGAGCTGTTTTTT. This encodes CASRKSGLMNTGELFF. This chain connects TRBV5-1 to TRBJ2-2, with D possibly matching TRBD2 (6 bases). V lost 5 bases to trimming and J lost 1 base, with 15 bases between them. This CDR3 has 16 amino acids. The germline gives CDR1 SGHRS, CDR2 YFSETQ. The entire variable domain, with the rest obtained from reference TRBV5-1 and TRBJ2-2, is as follows: KAGVTQTPRYLIKTRGQQVTLSCSPISGHRSVSWYQQTPGQGLQFLFEYFSETQRNKGNFPGRFSGRQFSNSRSEMNVSTLELGDSALYLCASRKSGLMNTGELFFGEGSRLTVL.

Worth noting for this clonotype: This could be a read error, since a much larger clone is one nucleotide away. V gene TRBV7-9 combines with J gene TRBJ2-3; D is ambiguous. CDR3 size: 15 residues. Germline V gene sequence: CDR1 SEHNR, CDR2 FQNEAQ (reference sequence). This chain's CDR3 is CAGSLDDLARDTQYF. The CDR3 DNA reads TGTGCCGGCAGCTTAGATGATCTCGCAAGAGATACGCAGTATTTT.

The chain combines TRBV20-1 with TRBJ1-1; D may be TRBD1 (6 bases). This CDR3 spans 12 amino acids. CDR1 is DFQATT and CDR2 is SNEGSKA in the germline V gene (reference sequence). CDR3 coding DNA: TGCAGGGCGAAACAGGGTACCACTGAAGCTTTCTTT. It translates to CRAKQGTTEAFF.

This clonotype has a count of ten or more. The chain carries TRBV6-5 and TRBJ2-3; perhaps TRBD2 as D (5 bases). The CDR3 covers 16 residues. The germline V and J ends were trimmed by 0 bases and 1 base, with 11 bases remaining between them. Per germline, CDR1 MNHEY and CDR2 SVGAGI. The CDR3 coding sequence is TGTGCCAGCAGTTACTCGCCTAGCCCTGGCACAGATACGCAGTATTTT. Translated, it gives CASSYSPSPGTDTQYF.

This clonotype was observed a handful of times. The chain couples TRBV12-3 or TRBV12-4 to TRBJ1-2; D might be TRBD1 (6 bases). Trimming removed 4 bases from V and 2 bases from J, with 14 bases in between. The CDR3 has 15 residues. The CDR3 spells CASSSPGHPNYGYTF. The DNA for the CDR3 is TGTGCCAGCAGTTCACCGGGACACCCAAACTATGGCTACACCTTC.

There are a few counts of this clonotype. CDR3 DNA sequence: TGTGCCAGCACCCAGGGGGGATCCTATAATTCACCCCTCCACTTT. It encodes CASTQGGSYNSPLHF. The chain couples TRBV12-3 or TRBV12-4 to TRBJ1-6, with TRBD1 matching 7 bases. With V trimmed by 7 bases and J by 1 base, 4 bases remained unmatched. This CDR3 contains 15 residues.

The chain couples TRBV9 to TRBJ1-2, with D uncertain. Deletions cut 3 bases from V and 6 bases from J, with 12 bases between. The CDR3 contains 13 residues. The germline gives CDR1 SGDLS, CDR2 YYNGEE. CDR3 sequence: CASSASRVDGYTF. CDR3 nucleotide sequence: TGTGCCAGCAGCGCGAGCCGAGTTGATGGCTACACCTTC.

In its sample, this clonotype was seen once. The rearrangement links TRBV3-1 to TRBJ2-5, with D hard to call. The CDR3 covers 14 residues. V dropped 0 bases and J dropped 11 bases, with 16 bases sitting between them. CDR1 is LGHDT and CDR2 is YNNKEL in the germline V gene (reference sequence). The CDR3, as DNA: TGTGCCAGCAGCCAAGAGGGGTACCCCTACGGGCAGTACTTC. This codes for CASSQEGYPYGQYF.

The rearrangement links TRBV28 to TRBJ1-6, with 9 bases fitting TRBD1. J was trimmed by 5 bases and V by 2 bases; bases with no gene match: 4. The CDR3 has 16 amino acids. Germline V CDR1 and CDR2: MDHEN, SYDVKM. CDR3 sequence: CASSLTQGADNSPLHF. The CDR3 DNA reads as TGTGCCAGCAGTTTAACACAGGGGGCGGATAATTCACCCCTCCACTTT.

Many counts were recorded for this clonotype. V is TRBV9 and J is TRBJ2-5; TRBD2 aligns across 9 bases. CDR1 and CDR2 (germline): SGDLS, YYNGEE. The V and J ends lost 3 bases and 3 bases, in that order; junction bases with no gene match: 6. This CDR3 spans 15 amino acids. The CDR3, as DNA: TGTGCCAGCAGCGGGACCGGGACTAGCAAAGAGACCCAGTACTTC. It codes for CASSGTGTSKETQYF.

The V gene is TRBV4-1, the J gene TRBJ2-7; D may be TRBD2 (6 bases). Germline values: CDR1 MGHRA, CDR2 YSYEKL. V gave up 0 bases and J gave up 1 base, with 13 bases separating them. The CDR3 consists of 16 residues. CDR3 amino acids: CASSQDGAGPSYEQYF. The CDR3 region has the DNA TGCGCCAGCAGCCAAGATGGAGCGGGTCCTTCCTACGAGCAGTACTTC.

The chain links TRBV5-5 to TRBJ1-2, with 7 nucleotides matching TRBD1. The CDR3 has 15 residues. V was pared by 0 bases and J by 4 bases, with 6 bases of the junction left unmatched. Germline CDR1 reads SGHKS; CDR2 reads YYEKEE (reference sequence). The DNA of the CDR3 is TGTGCCAGCAGCTTGGACCACAGGGGTGGCTATGGCTACACCTTC. It specifies CASSLDHRGGYGYTF.

About this clonotype: At one end, the junction sequence differs from germline, possibly due to a read error. V usage is TRBV5-1 and J usage is TRBJ1-6; possibly TRBD1 for D (5 bases). The CDR3 sequence is 14 residues long. CDR1 and CDR2 (germline): SGHRS, YFSETQ. Here the CDR3 reads CAGSFGRVDSPLHF. The CDR3 region has the DNA TGCGCCGGCAGCTTTGGCAGGGTAGATTCACCCCTCCACTTT.

This clonotype was observed a few times. J is TRBJ1-5 and V is TRBV5-1, with D uncertain. Germline V gene sequence: CDR1 SGHRS, CDR2 YFSETQ. This CDR3 spans 15 amino acids. The V end was cut by 4 bases, the J end by 0 bases, with 11 bases between. The CDR3 nucleotides read TGCGCCAGCAGCCCCCGGCCGGATAGCAATCAGCCCCAGCATTTT. This translates into CASSPRPDSNQPQHF.

The gene calls are TRBV7-2 and TRBJ2-5; TRBD2 agrees at 9 bases. The CDR3 extends over 15 amino acids. V was clipped by 5 bases and J by 11 bases; unmatched bases: 15. CDR1 SGHTA and CDR2 FQGNSA come from the germline V gene. Here the CDR3 reads CASSPKGLALVEQYF. CDR3 nucleotides: TGTGCCAGCAGCCCCAAAGGACTAGCGTTGGTTGAGCAGTACTTC.

This clonotype appeared many times. The chain uses TRBV29-1 and TRBJ1-2, with D tentatively TRBD1 (5 bases). V lost 3 bases, J lost 0 bases, and 11 bases lay in between. The germline V gene has CDR1 SQVTM and CDR2 ANQGSEA. The CDR3 contains 14 residues. This chain's CDR3 is CSVDSRVANYGYTF. CDR3 nucleotides: TGCAGCGTTGATTCCAGGGTAGCTAACTATGGCTACACCTTC.

The chain links TRBV28 to TRBJ1-5, with D possibly TRBD1 on 6 matching bases. Trimming removed 5 bases from V and 9 bases from J, with 14 bases in between. This CDR3 is 13 amino acids long. The germline V gene has CDR1 MDHEN and CDR2 SYDVKM. The CDR3 loop reads CASSPGGRGPQHF. Written as DNA, the CDR3 is TGTGCCAGCAGTCCCGGGGGCCGTGGGCCCCAGCATTTT.

The chain couples TRBV24-1 to TRBJ2-1, with TRBD1 as a possible D gene (6 bases). CDR3 size: 15 residues. CDR1 and CDR2 (germline): KGHDR, SFDVKD. The V and J ends lost 3 bases and 10 bases respectively, with 18 bases between them. The CDR3 loop reads CATSDRSTGLDEQFF. The CDR3 nucleotides read TGTGCCACCAGTGATCGCTCGACAGGCTTAGACGAGCAGTTCTTC.